Each of the 25 T cell receptor beta chains below was sequenced from the same sample in a study of neoadjuvant nivolumab and ipilimumab in lung cancer. TCRdb's copy holds only in-frame clones and misses some; the assay was immunoSEQ multiplex PCR. The data show 26,000 or so clones, less than 90% seen once. Material: peripheral blood, obtained before neoadjuvant nivolumab, alone or with ipilimumab. All receptors come from an adult with non-small cell lung cancer.

This chain links TRBV4-2 with TRBJ2-7; D may be TRBD1 (6 bases). The CDR3 length is 14 residues. Trimming removed 5 bases at V and 0 bases at J, with 11 bases between. Germline lookup yields CDR1 LGHNA and CDR2 YNFKEQ. The CDR3 here is CASSIGDNSYEQYF. The CDR3 bases are TGTGCCAGCAGCATTGGGGACAACTCCTACGAGCAGTACTTC.

V usage is TRBV6-1 and J usage is TRBJ1-5; D might be TRBD1 (5 bases). Germline CDR1 reads MNHNS; CDR2 reads SASEGT. Deletions cut 7 bases from V and 2 bases from J, with 15 bases between. This CDR3 is built from 15 residues. DNA for the CDR3: TGTGCCAGCACCGGACAAATTAGGGGCAATCAGCCCCAGCATTTT. It specifies CASTGQIRGNQPQHF.

The J gene is TRBJ1-5, the V gene TRBV6-5; D not resolved. V was shortened by 0 bases and J by 0 bases, with 6 bases between the two germline ends. CDR1 MNHEY and CDR2 SVGAGI come from the germline V gene. The CDR3 runs 15 residues. CDR3 DNA sequence: TGTGCCAGCAGTTACTCGAGAGGTAGCAATCAGCCCCAGCATTTT. Protein sequence: CASSYSRGSNQPQHF.

The rearrangement uses TRBV27 and TRBJ2-1, with D possibly called TRBD1 or TRBD2 (6 bases each). The CDR3 spans 15 residues. Germline V gives CDR1 MNHEY, CDR2 SMNVEV (reference sequence). With 4 bases removed from V and 4 bases from J, the gap between germline ends came to 14 bases. The CDR3 region has the DNA TGTGCCAGCAGTTATTCGGGGGCCTTTTACAATGAGCAGTTCTTC. Encoded protein: CASSYSGAFYNEQFF.

The gene calls are TRBV7-2 and TRBJ2-1, with D unresolved. This CDR3 is 14 amino acids long. Germline V gene sequence: CDR1 SGHTA, CDR2 FQGNSA. V gave up 1 base and J gave up 3 bases, with 7 bases separating them. The CDR3 here is CASSLDGFYNEQFF. The CDR3 bases are TGTGCCAGCAGCTTAGACGGCTTCTACAATGAGCAGTTCTTC.

The V call is TRBV7-9, the J call TRBJ1-2; D gene unclear. The V gene lost 3 bases and the J gene lost 5 bases, with 10 bases spanning the gap. The CDR3 runs 13 residues. The V gene's germline CDR1 is SEHNR and CDR2 FQNEAQ (reference sequence). CDR3 in amino acids: CASSFEQSYGYTF. Here the CDR3 DNA reads TGTGCCAGCAGCTTTGAACAGAGTTATGGCTACACCTTC.

This clone was seen more than once but under ten times. The genes are TRBV18 and TRBJ1-2; D remains unclear. This CDR3 comprises 13 residues. Germline V gene sequence: CDR1 KGHSH, CDR2 LQKENI. V was cut by 3 bases and J by 3 bases, with 8 bases left in between. The DNA for the CDR3 is TGTGCCAGCTCACCCGACTCTGACTATGGCTACACCTTC. It specifies CASSPDSDYGYTF. The whole variable domain, remainder taken from reference TRBV18 and TRBJ1-2, is NAGVMQNPRHLVRRRGQEARLRCSPMKGHSHVYWYRQLPEEGLKFMVYLQKENIIDESGMPKERFSAEFPKEGPSILRIQQVVRGDSAAYFCASSPDSDYGYTFGSGTRLTVV.

This clone showed up just once. The V gene is TRBV6-5, the J gene TRBJ2-6; tentatively, D is TRBD1 (5 bases). Germline V lookup: CDR1 MNHEY, CDR2 SVGAGI. The length of the CDR3 is 15 residues. V dropped 6 bases and J dropped 2 bases, with 11 bases sitting between them. The CDR3 is CASSQGWTGANVLTF. The CDR3 coding sequence is TGTGCCAGCAGCCAGGGATGGACTGGGGCCAACGTCCTGACTTTC.

The genes are TRBV5-4 and TRBJ2-5, with TRBD2 identical over 8 bases. CDR1 SGHNT and CDR2 YYREEE come from the germline V gene (reference sequence). The CDR3 is 15 amino acids. The junction had 6 bases not matched to a gene; V was cut back by 3 bases and J by 2 bases. As DNA, the CDR3 is TGTGCCAGCAGCTCCAGGACTAGCCGACAAGAGACCCAGTACTTC. This encodes CASSSRTSRQETQYF.

This clone was detected only once. The CDR3 nucleotides read TGTGCCAGCTCACCGCAGGGCCCCGGAAACACCATATATTTT. Protein: CASSPQGPGNTIYF. This chain connects TRBV18 to TRBJ1-3; perhaps TRBD1 as D (5 bases). Trimming cost V 3 bases and J 4 bases, with 10 bases left between them. Germline V lookup: CDR1 KGHSH, CDR2 LQKENI. This CDR3 region has 14 residues.

Only a few counts were recorded for this clone. This chain uses TRBV29-1 with TRBJ2-7; D call uncertain. This CDR3 is built from 11 residues. Germline loops: CDR1 SQVTM, CDR2 ANQGSEA. V lost 4 bases and J lost 1, with 5 bases in between. The CDR3 DNA sequence: TGCAGCGTTGGAAAGTCCTACGAGCAGTACTTC. Protein product: CSVGKSYEQYF.

This clone was seen more than once but under ten times. Here the CDR3 reads CTGEESNQPQHF. CDR3 in DNA: TGTACAGGGGAAGAGAGCAATCAGCCCCAGCATTTT. V gene TRBV4-2 combines with J gene TRBJ1-5; TRBD1 agrees at 7 bases. The CDR3 is 12 residues long. Germline values: CDR1 LGHNA, CDR2 YNFKEQ.

This clone was seen a single time. This chain uses TRBV7-2 with TRBJ2-3, with D tentatively TRBD2 (5 bases). This CDR3 spans 12 amino acids. Looked up from germline, CDR1 is SGHTA and CDR2 is FQGNSA. V lost 5 bases to trimming and J lost 11 bases, with 14 bases between them. The CDR3 reads CASSPRLRMQYF. CDR3 nucleotides: TGTGCCAGCAGCCCCCGACTAAGGATGCAGTATTTT.

J is TRBJ2-1 and V is TRBV6-6; a possible D gene is TRBD1 (5 bases). The length of the CDR3 is 16 residues. Germline V lookup: CDR1 MNHNY, CDR2 SVGAGI (reference sequence). The germline V and J ends were trimmed by 2 bases and 6 bases, with 17 bases remaining between them. The DNA for the CDR3 is TGTGCCAGCAGTTACGATTTGACAGACTCCGGCAATGAGCAGTTCTTC. Amino acids: CASSYDLTDSGNEQFF.

The gene calls are TRBV5-1 and TRBJ2-3, with D possibly matching TRBD2 (6 bases). CDR3 length: 14 amino acids. Trimming pared 2 bases from V and 0 bases from J, leaving 7 bases between. CDR1 SGHRS and CDR2 YFSETQ come from the germline V gene. Here the CDR3 reads CASSFGSSTDTQYF. The CDR3, as DNA: TGCGCCAGCAGCTTCGGGAGTAGCACAGATACGCAGTATTTT.

The chain couples TRBV5-4 to TRBJ1-1, with 7 bases that match TRBD1. The ends lost 4 bases at V and 3 bases at J; junction bases unmatched: 6. CDR3 length equals 14 residues. Germline CDR1 is SGHNT and CDR2 is YYREEE (reference sequence). CDR3 DNA: TGTGCCAGCAGCACACCACAGGGGTACACTGAAGCTTTCTTT. It is translated as CASSTPQGYTEAFF.

This clone was observed a handful of times. This chain links TRBV5-5 with TRBJ1-2; D unclear. Germline V gene lookup returns CDR1 SGHKS and CDR2 YYEKEE (reference sequence). With 0 bases removed from V and 8 bases from J, the gap between germline ends came to 8 bases. There are 12 residues in the CDR3. The CDR3 here is CASSLGTGGYTF. CDR3 sequence (DNA): TGTGCCAGCAGCTTGGGGACGGGCGGCTACACCTTC.

In DNA form, the CDR3 reads TGTGCCAGCAGACTAGCTAGCGGGGACTCCTACAATGAGCAGTTCTTC. Translation: CASRLASGDSYNEQFF. V and J are TRBV5-4 and TRBJ2-1, with 9 bases matching TRBD2. The CDR3 totals 16 residues. The trim removed 5 bases at V and 0 bases at J, leaving 6 bases unmatched. The germline gives CDR1 SGHNT, CDR2 YYREEE (reference sequence).

The table lists this clone with a count of one. The CDR3 sequence is CASSPLVGGETQYF. CDR3 DNA sequence: TGTGCCAGCAGTCCTTTGGTGGGAGGGGAGACCCAGTACTTC. This sequence joins TRBV25-1 and TRBJ2-5; 7 nucleotides agree with TRBD2. V was clipped by 5 bases and J by 5 bases; unmatched bases: 8. This CDR3 spans 14 amino acids. The germline CDR1 and CDR2 sequences are MGHDK and SYGVNS.

This clone showed up just once. CDR3 nucleotide sequence: TGTGCCAGCAGCTTGGACACCTACAATGAGCAGTTCTTC. As protein: CASSLDTYNEQFF. This chain links TRBV6-1 with TRBJ2-1, with a possible D match to TRBD1 (5 bases). CDR1 is MNHNS and CDR2 is SASEGT in the germline V gene. V lost 6 bases to trimming and J lost 2 bases, with 8 bases between them. The CDR3 consists of 13 residues.

The J gene is TRBJ2-6, the V gene TRBV4-1; D remains unclear. The V end was cut by 0 bases, the J end by 2 bases, with 20 bases between. This CDR3 is built from 20 residues. Germline CDR1 MGHRA, CDR2 YSYEKL. The CDR3 DNA sequence: TGCGCCAGCAGCCAAGATCCCCCGGGTTCACCTTCCACTGGGGCCAACGTCCTGACTTTC. Protein: CASSQDPPGSPSTGANVLTF.

The chain is built from TRBV19 and TRBJ2-1, with a tentative D call TRBD1 (6 bases). The CDR3 is 15 residues long. V lost 0 bases, J lost 9 bases, and 15 bases lay in between. CDR1 and CDR2 (germline): LNHDA, SQIVND (reference sequence). The CDR3, as DNA: TGTGCCAGTAGTATAGACAGGGGCTGGGCGTTTGAGCAGTTCTTC. It yields the protein CASSIDRGWAFEQFF.

The V and J genes are TRBV6-1 and TRBJ2-7, with 12 bases lining up with TRBD1. The junction had 6 bases not matched to a gene; V was cut back by 0 bases and J by 6 bases. This CDR3 has 16 residues. CDR1 and CDR2 from the germline V gene are MNHNS and SASEGT. The CDR3 coding sequence is TGTGCCAGCAGTGAAGCGAAGGGGGACAGGGGGCCCGAGCAGTACTTC. Amino acid sequence: CASSEAKGDRGPEQYF.

This chain links TRBV5-1 with TRBJ1-1; D call uncertain. Germline V gene lookup returns CDR1 SGHRS and CDR2 YFSETQ. The CDR3 spans 14 residues. With 2 bases removed from V and 0 bases from J, the gap between germline ends came to 8 bases. As DNA, the CDR3 is TGCGCCAGCAGCTTAAACAGCATGAACACTGAAGCTTTCTTT. This codes for CASSLNSMNTEAFF.

V usage is TRBV7-2 and J usage is TRBJ2-7; the match to TRBD1 covers 11 bases. Germline V gene data show CDR1 as SGHTA and CDR2 as FQGNSA. The junction had 8 bases not matched to a gene; V was cut back by 5 bases and J by 5 bases. The CDR3 is 15 residues long. DNA of the CDR3: TGTGCCAGCAGCAGGTTCCGGGACAGGGGGGACGAGCAGTACTTC. Protein: CASSRFRDRGDEQYF.